The source of this T cell receptor beta chain is a study of T cells expressing NK-cell markers. TCRdb reprocessed the 5' RACE reads and reports one entry per CDR3 protein, with no DNA. The sample holds some 150,000 distinct CDR3 sequences. This CDR3 comprises 17 residues. CDR1 SNHLY and CDR2 FYNNEI come from the germline V gene. Sequenced: blood T cells: a sorted CD56 or NKG2C T cell subset, CD4+ or CD8+ T cells, or bulk PBMC T cells (not recorded which). This sequence joins TRBV2 and TRBJ2-3; TCRdb outputs TRBD2, but without DNA this stays unchecked. The source is a man aged 18 to 35 in good health. CDR3 loop: CASSEDSSVPSTDTQYF.